The T cell receptor beta chain under discussion was sequenced for a study of shared clonotypes between healthy human individuals. At the level of the study: A couple of female and a few male donors aged 18 to 49 were enrolled.

Findings and caveats of the study: Represented diversity (both genetic and exposure-history) was limited by the small number of donors.

The method was immunoSEQ multiplex PCR; TCRdb's version includes in-frame clones alone and lacks a portion of them. The sample yields hundreds of thousands of clones, under 95% seen once. Concerning this clone itself: The antigen is unknown.

Naive CD8 cells were CD45RO-negative, positively selected for CCR7, excluding terminally differentiated effector memory CD45RA+ cells. All the donors were Caucasian adults who lived in Nashville, Tennessee. This CDR3 has 17 amino acids. The germline V gene has CDR1 ENHRY and CDR2 SYGVKD. V gave up 4 bases and J gave up 5 bases; unmatched junction bases: 11. The sequence was obtained from a man younger than 45 in good health. Sequencing used naive CD8+ T cells sorted from blood. The rearrangement joins TRBV10-3 to TRBJ2-2, with 9 nucleotides matching TRBD1. CDR3 in amino acids: CAISGAEDRGTTGELFF. CDR3 nucleotides: TGTGCCATCAGTGGGGCCGAGGACAGGGGCACAACCGGGGAGCTGTTTTTT.